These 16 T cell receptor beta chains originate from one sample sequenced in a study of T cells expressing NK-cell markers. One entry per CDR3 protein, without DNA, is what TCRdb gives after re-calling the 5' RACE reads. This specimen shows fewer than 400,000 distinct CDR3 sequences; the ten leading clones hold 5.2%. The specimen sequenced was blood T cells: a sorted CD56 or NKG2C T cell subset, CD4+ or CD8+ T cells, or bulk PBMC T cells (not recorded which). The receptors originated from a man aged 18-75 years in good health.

The CDR3 loop is CSVYTGGEETQYF. J is TRBJ2-5 and V is TRBV29-1; TCRdb gives TRBD1 as the D gene, but with no DNA this cannot be confirmed. Per germline, CDR1 SQVTM and CDR2 ANQGSEA. The CDR3 extends over 13 amino acids.

CDR3 region: CASSRNGGRSEKLFF. The chain is built from TRBV6-1 and TRBJ1-4; TCRdb gives TRBD1 as the D gene, but with no DNA this cannot be confirmed. Germline V gene data show CDR1 as MNHNS and CDR2 as SASEGT. The CDR3 extends over 15 amino acids.

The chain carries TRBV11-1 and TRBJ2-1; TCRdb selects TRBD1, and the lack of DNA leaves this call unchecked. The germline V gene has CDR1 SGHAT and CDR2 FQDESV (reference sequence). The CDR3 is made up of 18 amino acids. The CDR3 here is CASSKTTLSGPGGDEQFF.

The CDR3 region is CASSLEARSEQFF. The chain recombines TRBV7-2 with TRBJ2-1; there is no DNA to check the TCRdb D call of TRBD2. The germline V gene encodes CDR1 SGHTA and CDR2 FQGNSA. The CDR3 contains 13 residues.

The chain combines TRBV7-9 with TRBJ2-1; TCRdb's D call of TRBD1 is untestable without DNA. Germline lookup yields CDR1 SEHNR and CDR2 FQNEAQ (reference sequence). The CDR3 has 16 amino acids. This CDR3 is CASSGADRGLNNEQFF.

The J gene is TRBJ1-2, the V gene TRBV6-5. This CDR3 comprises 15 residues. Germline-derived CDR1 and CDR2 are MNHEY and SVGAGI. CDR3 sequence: CASSYREAANYGYTF.

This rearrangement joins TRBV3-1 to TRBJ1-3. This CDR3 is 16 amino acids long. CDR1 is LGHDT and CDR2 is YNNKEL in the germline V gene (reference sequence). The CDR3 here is CASTRSFSSSGNTIYF.

The CDR3 loop is CASSPRGQTGTENTEAFF. The chain joins TRBV5-1 to TRBJ1-1; as DNA is missing, the TRBD1 call by TCRdb cannot be tested. This CDR3 has 18 amino acids. From germline, CDR1 is SGHRS and CDR2 YFSETQ. Looking up the rest from reference TRBV5-1 and TRBJ1-1 gives the full variable domain: KAGVTQTPRYLIKTRGQQVTLSCSPISGHRSVSWYQQTPGQGLQFLFEYFSETQRNKGNFPGRFSGRQFSNSRSEMNVSTLELGDSALYLCASSPRGQTGTENTEAFFGQGTRLTVV.

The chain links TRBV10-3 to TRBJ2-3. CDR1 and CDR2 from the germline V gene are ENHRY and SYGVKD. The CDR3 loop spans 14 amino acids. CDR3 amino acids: CAIGGASYTDTQYF.

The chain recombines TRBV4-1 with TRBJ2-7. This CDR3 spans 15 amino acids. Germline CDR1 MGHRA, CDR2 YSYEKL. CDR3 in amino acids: CASSQVSLSSYEQYF.

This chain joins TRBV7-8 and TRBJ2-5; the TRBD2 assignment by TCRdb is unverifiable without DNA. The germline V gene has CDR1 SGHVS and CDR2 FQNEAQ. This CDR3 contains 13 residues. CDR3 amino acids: CASSSLLQETQYF.

The CDR3 here is CASSPTLKETQYF. The chain recombines TRBV18 with TRBJ2-5. The CDR3 is 13 residues long. Germline CDR1 reads KGHSH; CDR2 reads LQKENI. Supplemented by reference TRBV18 and TRBJ2-5, the full variable domain reads NAGVMQNPRHLVRRRGQEARLRCSPMKGHSHVYWYRQLPEEGLKFMVYLQKENIIDESGMPKERFSAEFPKEGPSILRIQQVVRGDSAAYFCASSPTLKETQYFGPGTRLLVL.

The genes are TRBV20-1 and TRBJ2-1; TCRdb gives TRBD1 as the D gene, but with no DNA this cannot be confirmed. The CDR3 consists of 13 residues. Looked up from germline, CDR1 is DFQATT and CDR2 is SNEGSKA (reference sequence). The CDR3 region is CSSPGGRYNEQFF.

The CDR3 protein is CATSRGGTGANVLTF. The chain is built from TRBV15 and TRBJ2-6. CDR3 length: 15 amino acids. CDR1 and CDR2 (germline): LNHNV, YYDKDF (reference sequence).

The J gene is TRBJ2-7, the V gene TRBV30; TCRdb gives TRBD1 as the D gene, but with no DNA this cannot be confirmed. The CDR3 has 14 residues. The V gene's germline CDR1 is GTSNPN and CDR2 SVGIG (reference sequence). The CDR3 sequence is CAWHLKGDPYEQYF.

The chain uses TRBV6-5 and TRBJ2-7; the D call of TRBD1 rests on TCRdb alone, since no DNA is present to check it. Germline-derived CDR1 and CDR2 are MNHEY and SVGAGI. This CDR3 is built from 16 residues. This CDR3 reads CASSWESTGGKGEQYF.